A single TCR beta chain is shown here with its context. The data were obtained in a study of blood T cell repertoires in COVID-19. Overall study context: COVID-19 samples from acute and convalescent phases originated in the United States, Italy and Spain. In each case, the material was cDNA or gDNA derived from T cells, B-cell-depleted T cells, or PBMCs.

In germline, CDR1 is SGHRS, CDR2 YFSETQ. V trimming: 2 bases; J trimming: 4 bases; junction bases outside the gene matches: 7. There are 16 residues in the CDR3. Using immunoSEQ multiplex PCR, the repertoire was profiled, and TCRdb retains in-frame clones only, with some absent. The data show about 200,000 clones, around 90% seen once. Sequencing used peripheral blood. V and J are TRBV5-1 and TRBJ2-2; TRBD1 matches at 8 bases. This sequence was found in a middle-aged man with active or convalescent COVID-19. CDR3 amino acids: CASSFLGQGATGELFF. The CDR3 DNA reads TGCGCCAGCAGCTTTTTAGGGCAGGGGGCCACCGGGGAGCTGTTTTTT. The complete variable domain, with remaining parts taken from reference TRBV5-1 and TRBJ2-2, reads KAGVTQTPRYLIKTRGQQVTLSCSPISGHRSVSWYQQTPGQGLQFLFEYFSETQRNKGNFPGRFSGRQFSNSRSEMNVSTLELGDSALYLCASSFLGQGATGELFFGEGSRLTVL.